This T cell receptor (beta chain) emerged from a study of beta chain features in type 1 diabetes. At the level of the study: The patient and healthy donor groups were comparable for age, gender and cell yields.

Study-level findings and limits: PCR might show a preference for shorter templates, equally across patients and controls. Among patients, naive, central memory and Treg TCRB repertoires appeared more similar than among healthy donors.

The table lists this clone with many counts. The antigen is not known. The entirety of the isolated RNA underwent reverse transcription, so expressed TCRB transcripts were sequenced. Sequencing was performed with immunoSEQ multiplex PCR; in TCRdb, only in-frame clones are kept and a portion is missing. The sample lists 300,000 to 350,000 clones; 13% to 15% were seen once. Germline lookup yields CDR1 LGHNA and CDR2 YNFKEQ. This CDR3 is built from 17 residues. Trimming removed 1 base at V and 0 bases at J, with 14 bases between. This TCR derives from a man aged 25-45 years in good health. The J gene is TRBJ2-3, the V gene TRBV4-2, with D possibly being TRBD2 (6 bases). Sequencing was done on a sample of central memory CD4+ T cells from blood. CDR3 bases: TGTGCCAGCAGCCAAGTTATGGGCGGGACTAGCACAGATACGCAGTATTTT. Translation gives CASSQVMGGTSTDTQYF.